Shown below are 25 T cell receptor beta chains from a single sample sequenced in a study of vaccination effects on CD4 cells after COVID-19 (dated by TCRdb to between 2020 and 2023). The library was generated by the immunoSEQ multiplex PCR assay. As stored in TCRdb, this immuneACCESS dataset retains in-frame rearrangements with V and J assigned. A fraction of the clones does not appear; measured against another copy, unresolved V genes explain less than half of the discrepancy, and the remainder lacks a known reason. In this sample the table shows roughly 60,000 clones, more than 60% of which occur a single time. The top ten clones comprise approximately 20% of the sample. Which antigens these TCRs recognize remains unknown. In the ViraFEST assay, PBMC were stimulated with viral peptide pools, and antigen-specific CD4+ T cell clonotypes were then identified by expansion using TCR sequencing. After around ten days of culture, CD4+ T cells were isolated with the EasySep CD4+ T cell isolation kit. Healthy vaccine recipients had no prior SARS-CoV-2 infection, confirmed by negative nucleocapsid antibodies before and after vaccination.

This material consisted of CD4+ T cells from PBMCs cultured with SARS-CoV-2 spike peptides, taken before COVID-19 vaccination. This specimen's cell subset or site label, per the study, means: SARS-CoV-2 spike overlapping peptide pool stimulation. The receptors here all came from a human donor who received a COVID-19 vaccine.

The V call is TRBV3-1 (or the pseudogene TRBV3-2), the J call TRBJ2-1; TRBD2 agrees at 7 bases. The CDR3 extends over 15 amino acids. Germline V gene data show CDR1 as LGHDT and CDR2 as YNNKEL (reference sequence). J was trimmed by 7 bases and V by 4 bases; bases with no gene match: 10. The CDR3 loop reads CASSPLTGRGNEQFF. As DNA, the CDR3 is TGTGCCAGCAGCCCTCTGACTGGGCGGGGGAATGAGCAGTTCTTC.

This clone has more than one count but fewer than ten. The chain couples TRBV19 to TRBJ1-5; a weak D match, TRBD1 (6 bases). Looked up from germline, CDR1 is LNHDA and CDR2 is SQIVND (reference sequence). This CDR3 region has 15 residues. V shed 3 bases and J shed 7 bases, with 16 bases lying between them. Here the CDR3 reads CASSISPQGLQPQHF. CDR3 nucleotides: TGTGCCAGTAGTATCAGTCCCCAGGGGCTGCAGCCCCAGCATTTT.

This sequence joins TRBV19 and TRBJ1-4; TRBD1 is a possible D gene (6 bases). The CDR3 extends over 10 amino acids. Trimming pared 9 bases from V and 13 bases from J, leaving 12 bases between. CDR1 LNHDA and CDR2 SQIVND come from the germline V gene (reference sequence). The CDR3 here is CARGGQVLFF. The DNA for the CDR3 is TGTGCCAGGGGGGGGCAGGTACTGTTTTTT.

The chain employs TRBV4-1 and TRBJ2-3; D is unclear. Trimming pared 1 base from V and 0 bases from J, leaving 17 bases between. Per the germline V gene, CDR1 is MGHRA and CDR2 is YSYEKL. The CDR3 extends over 18 amino acids. The CDR3 sequence is CASSQVVRTLHSTDTQYF. CDR3 DNA: TGCGCCAGCAGCCAAGTCGTCCGCACCTTACACAGCACAGATACGCAGTATTTT.

The chain has TRBV4-1 and TRBJ2-6; 7 bases match TRBD1. Germline loops: CDR1 MGHRA, CDR2 YSYEKL. This CDR3 comprises 18 residues. V lost 2 bases and J lost 2; bases outside the gene matches: 9. DNA for the CDR3: TGCGCCAGCAGCCAATGGGCAGGGGGTGAACCTGGGGCCAACGTCCTGACTTTC. Its protein is CASSQWAGGEPGANVLTF.

DNA for the CDR3: TGTGCCAGCAGTCAAGCTGGAGGGGTTCACAATGAGCAGTTCTTC. As protein: CASSQAGGVHNEQFF. The rearrangement links TRBV9 to TRBJ2-1; D perhaps matches TRBD2 (6 bases). The V and J ends lost 5 bases and 5 bases respectively, with 17 bases between them. The CDR3 extends over 15 amino acids. The V gene's germline CDR1 is SGDLS and CDR2 YYNGEE. Combining the CDR3 with reference TRBV9 and TRBJ2-1 gives the whole variable domain DSGVTQTPKHLITATGQRVTLRCSPRSGDLSVYWYQQSLDQGLQFLIQYYNGEERAKGNILERFSAQQFPDLHSELNLSSLELGDSALYFCASSQAGGVHNEQFFGPGTRLTVL.

This rearrangement joins TRBV18 to TRBJ1-1, with TRBD1 matching 7 bases. The CDR3 covers 15 residues. CDR1 is KGHSH, CDR2 LQKENI, per germline. V was clipped by 2 bases and J by 5 bases; unmatched bases: 8. CDR3 nucleotide sequence: TGTGCCAGCTCACCAATGGCGGACAGGACTACTGAAGCTTTCTTT. Translating gives CASSPMADRTTEAFF.

A remark on this clone: The sample carries other DNA sequences with the same CDR3. This chain connects TRBV28 to TRBJ1-2; D is undetermined. V lost 8 bases to trimming and J lost 4 bases, with 8 bases between them. The CDR3 sequence is 11 residues long. Per germline, CDR1 MDHEN and CDR2 SYDVKM. CDR3 coding DNA: TGTGCCAGCGGGCAGGCCTATGGCTACACCTTC. It is translated as CASGQAYGYTF.

The V call is TRBV5-4, the J call TRBJ2-3; TRBD2 agrees at 7 bases. V shed 4 bases and J 3 bases; nucleotides not matched to a gene: 2. The CDR3 loop spans 13 amino acids. Germline CDR1 SGHNT, CDR2 YYREEE (reference sequence). CDR3 DNA sequence: TGTGCCAGCAGCAGGGGAGGGACAGATACGCAGTATTTT. It specifies CASSRGGTDTQYF.

The genes are TRBV6-5 and TRBJ1-4; TRBD1 aligns across 7 bases. The V gene end was trimmed by 2 bases and the J gene end by 8 bases; junction bases not matched to a gene: 11. The germline V gene has CDR1 MNHEY and CDR2 SVGAGI. CDR3 length: 16 residues. Here the CDR3 reads CASSYATGLRGEKLFF. CDR3 DNA: TGTGCCAGCAGTTACGCGACAGGGTTACGGGGGGAAAAACTGTTTTTT.

This clone came up once. This rearrangement joins TRBV6-5 to TRBJ2-1; possibly TRBD2 for D (5 bases). Trimming removed 7 bases at V and 5 bases at J, with 15 bases between. Germline CDR1 MNHEY, CDR2 SVGAGI. The CDR3 covers 14 residues. CDR3 sequence: CASNEGRRHNEQFF. The CDR3 nucleotides are TGTGCCAGCAACGAGGGAAGGCGGCACAATGAGCAGTTCTTC.

The V gene is TRBV29-1, the J gene TRBJ2-2; 11 positions agree with TRBD1. The CDR3 has 17 amino acids. Per the germline V gene, CDR1 is SQVTM and CDR2 is ANQGSEA. Trimming cost V 6 bases and J 7 bases; bases outside gene matches: 16. CDR3 residues: CSVARTGTGGRSGELFF. The CDR3 bases are TGCAGCGTGGCACGAACCGGGACAGGGGGTAGGAGCGGGGAGCTGTTTTTT.

The CDR3 DNA reads as TGTGCCAGTAGTATGGGAAACGGGGAAAAACTGTTTTTT. Translation: CASSMGNGEKLFF. This rearrangement joins TRBV19 to TRBJ1-4; D gene uncertain. Trimming stripped 3 bases from V and 8 bases from J, with 10 bases between. Germline loops: CDR1 LNHDA, CDR2 SQIVND (reference sequence). This CDR3 contains 13 residues.

The rearrangement uses TRBV18 and TRBJ2-7, with 9 bases that match TRBD2. Losses at the gene ends were 3 bases for V and 4 bases for J; bases not matched to a gene: 7. From germline, CDR1 is KGHSH and CDR2 LQKENI. The CDR3 consists of 15 residues. The CDR3 here is CASSPGLAPEYEQYF. The CDR3 region has the DNA TGTGCCAGCTCACCGGGACTAGCACCCGAGTACGAGCAGTACTTC.

The chain carries TRBV5-6 and TRBJ1-6; 7 bases are a match to TRBD1. After removal of 2 bases from V and 6 bases from J, the junction contained 5 bases not matched to a gene. Germline loops: CDR1 SGHDT, CDR2 YYEEEE. The length of the CDR3 is 15 residues. This chain's CDR3 is CASSFGTVPNSPLHF. In DNA, the CDR3 is TGTGCCAGCAGCTTCGGGACAGTACCTAATTCACCCCTCCACTTT.

The chain has TRBV28 and TRBJ1-5; perhaps TRBD1 as D (5 bases). The CDR3 spans 13 residues. Germline values: CDR1 MDHEN, CDR2 SYDVKM. V dropped 2 bases and J dropped 4 bases, with 6 bases sitting between them. The CDR3 sequence is CASSLNRNQPQHF. CDR3 DNA: TGTGCCAGCAGTTTAAACAGGAATCAGCCCCAGCATTTT.

This chain connects TRBV2 to TRBJ2-2; D not certain. Germline loops: CDR1 SNHLY, CDR2 FYNNEI. CDR3 size: 16 residues. V dropped 6 bases and J dropped 0 bases, with 14 bases sitting between them. CDR3 bases: TGTGCCAGCAGCGCCCTTAGCATCGCGAACACCGGGGAGCTGTTTTTT. Translation gives CASSALSIANTGELFF.

The CDR3 sequence is CASSPTYRGRGTEAFF. The CDR3 DNA is TGTGCCAGCAGTCCGACATACAGGGGACGCGGCACTGAAGCTTTCTTT. The chain is built from TRBV14 and TRBJ1-1, with TRBD1 matching over 7 bases. The CDR3 loop spans 16 amino acids. V was clipped by 6 bases and J by 4 bases; unmatched bases: 14. Germline loops: CDR1 SGHDN, CDR2 FVKESK.

CDR3 sequence (DNA): TGTGCCAGCAGCGAGACACCGGGACTAGGCGTCGATGAGCAGTTCTTC. Protein: CASSETPGLGVDEQFF. The chain is built from TRBV9 and TRBJ2-1; TRBD2 matches 8 bases. J lost 8 bases, V lost 3 bases, and 13 bases had no gene match. Looked up from germline, CDR1 is SGDLS and CDR2 is YYNGEE. The CDR3 contains 16 residues.

This clone was counted only a few times. The J gene is TRBJ1-2, the V gene TRBV4-2; D remains ambiguous. The CDR3 runs to 13 residues. V was cut by 4 bases and J by 7 bases, with 13 bases left in between. The V gene's germline CDR1 is LGHNA and CDR2 YNFKEQ. The CDR3 sequence is CASSREGIGGYTF. The CDR3 bases are TGTGCCAGCAGCCGGGAAGGGATTGGTGGCTACACCTTC.

This clone appeared a few times. V and J are TRBV4-2 and TRBJ2-2; D is undetermined. Trimming removed 0 bases from V and 3 bases from J, with 11 bases in between. Germline values: CDR1 LGHNA, CDR2 YNFKEQ. The CDR3 loop spans 16 amino acids. The CDR3 DNA follows: TGTGCCAGCAGCCAAGATTGGAGAGTAGACACCGGGGAGCTGTTTTTT. Translation gives CASSQDWRVDTGELFF.

V is TRBV6-4 and J is TRBJ1-3; D may be TRBD1 (6 bases). V shed 8 bases and J shed 4 bases, with 21 bases lying between them. The CDR3 consists of 16 residues. CDR1 is MRHNA and CDR2 is SNTAGT in the germline V gene. CDR3 region: CASLSWDTKRGNTIYF. CDR3 bases: TGTGCCAGCTTATCTTGGGACACAAAAAGGGGAAACACCATATATTTT.

The rearrangement links TRBV4-3 to TRBJ1-5, with D unresolved. The CDR3 is made up of 13 amino acids. Trimming took off 0 bases at V and 5 bases at J, with 5 bases between the two ends. The germline gives CDR1 LGHNA, CDR2 YSLEER. CDR3 DNA sequence: TGCGCCAGCAGCCAAGATCAAGATCAGCCCCAGCATTTT. Translation gives CASSQDQDQPQHF.

The rearrangement joins TRBV7-8 to TRBJ1-2; 8 positions agree with TRBD1. V trimming: 7 bases; J trimming: 3 bases; junction bases outside the gene matches: 7. The germline V gene encodes CDR1 SGHVS and CDR2 FQNEAQ. This CDR3 spans 14 amino acids. The chain's CDR3 is CASTRDRNYYGYTF. Here the CDR3 DNA reads TGTGCCAGCACCCGGGACAGGAACTACTATGGCTACACCTTC.

J is TRBJ2-1 and V is TRBV9; 8 nucleotides agree with TRBD2. This CDR3 spans 15 amino acids. Germline V gives CDR1 SGDLS, CDR2 YYNGEE. V gave up 3 bases and J gave up 2 bases; unmatched junction bases: 4. The CDR3 DNA sequence: TGTGCCAGCAGCGATAGCGGGGTCCCCTACAATGAGCAGTTCTTC. Translation gives CASSDSGVPYNEQFF.